The rows below give T cell receptor beta chains drawn from one sample of a study of blood T cells in healthy people across ages. Via MiXCR, TCRdb re-called the 5' RACE reads, giving one row per CDR3 protein. The sample records hundreds of thousands of distinct CDR3 sequences, about 34% being singletons. The specimen sequenced was blood. These receptor sequences come from a woman over 75 in good health. Each CDR3 is given with its conserved first and last residue. Each record gives: CDR3 DNA, CDR3 protein, D gene, clone size, J gene, V gene, CDR3 length. A D gene is named only where the DNA matches it firmly. Where a row states a size, it is once, few, many or the class of an expanded clone; other rows omit it.

CDR3 DNA: TGTGCCAGCAGTGGGACTAGCGGGGGCAATTACAATGAGCAGTTCTTC
CDR3 protein: CASSGTSGGNYNEQFF
D gene: TRBD2
clone size: many
J gene: TRBJ2-1
V gene: TRBV6-5
CDR3 length: 16

CDR3 DNA: TGCGCCAGCAGCCAAGAAACGGGGGCAGCCTTATTAGGCTACACCTTC
CDR3 protein: CASSQETGAALLGYTF
D gene: .
clone size: many
J gene: TRBJ1-2
V gene: TRBV4-1
CDR3 length: 16

CDR3 DNA: TGCGCCAGCAGCCCAGGGGTCGGGGGGGGCCAGGCAGATACGCAGTATTTT
CDR3 protein: CASSPGVGGGQADTQYF
D gene: TRBD2
clone size: .
J gene: TRBJ2-3
V gene: TRBV4-3
CDR3 length: 17

CDR3 DNA: TGTGCCAGCAGCCCGCTGTCTGCAACTAATGAAAAACTGTTTTTT
CDR3 protein: CASSPLSATNEKLFF
D gene: .
clone size: .
J gene: TRBJ1-4
V gene: TRBV3-1
CDR3 length: 15

CDR3 DNA: TGTGCCAGCAGCTTAGAAGCTCTGACCTACGAGCAGTACTTC
CDR3 protein: CASSLEALTYEQYF
D gene: .
clone size: .
J gene: TRBJ2-7
V gene: TRBV7-2
CDR3 length: 14

CDR3 DNA: TGTGCCAGCAGTTCCCTCCGGGACAGGGGGACAGAGCCAGCCAAAAACATTCAGTACTTC
CDR3 protein: CASSSLRDRGTEPAKNIQYF
D gene: TRBD1
clone size: many
J gene: TRBJ2-4
V gene: TRBV28
CDR3 length: 20

CDR3 DNA: TGTGCCTGGAGCCTCGGAGCGGGCACTGAAGCTTTCTTT
CDR3 protein: CAWSLGAGTEAFF
D gene: .
clone size: .
J gene: TRBJ1-1
V gene: TRBV30
CDR3 length: 13

CDR3 DNA: TGTGCCAGCATGAGAGACGGTTATAATTCACCCCTCCACTTT
CDR3 protein: CASMRDGYNSPLHF
D gene: .
clone size: many
J gene: TRBJ1-6
V gene: TRBV6-1
CDR3 length: 14

CDR3 DNA: TGTGCCAGCAGATACAGGGACAGAATACAATACGAGCAGTACTTC
CDR3 protein: CASRYRDRIQYEQYF
D gene: TRBD1
clone size: many
J gene: TRBJ2-7
V gene: TRBV5-6
CDR3 length: 15

CDR3 DNA: TGTGCCAGCAGCCAAGGCACCCAACGGGGCTACACCTTC
CDR3 protein: CASSQGTQRGYTF
D gene: .
clone size: .
J gene: TRBJ1-2
V gene: TRBV14
CDR3 length: 13

CDR3 DNA: TGTGCCAGTAGTCTTCGACTAGCTCAGAGCTCCTACGAGCAGTACTTC
CDR3 protein: CASSLRLAQSSYEQYF
D gene: TRBD2
clone size: .
J gene: TRBJ2-7
V gene: TRBV19
CDR3 length: 16

CDR3 DNA: TGTGCCAGCAGGGGGTTTGAGGGGGCTCTTCAGCCCCAGCATTTT
CDR3 protein: CASRGFEGALQPQHF
D gene: TRBD1
clone size: few
J gene: TRBJ1-5
V gene: TRBV2
CDR3 length: 15

CDR3 DNA: TGTGCCAGTAGTAGTAGTGGTTTTACAGGGGCAAGGGATCAGCCCCAGCATTTT
CDR3 protein: CASSSSGFTGARDQPQHF
D gene: TRBD1
clone size: .
J gene: TRBJ1-5
V gene: TRBV19
CDR3 length: 18

CDR3 DNA: TGTGCCAGCAGTCCGGACAGTATCGCCTATGGCTACACCTTC
CDR3 protein: CASSPDSIAYGYTF
D gene: .
clone size: .
J gene: TRBJ1-2
V gene: TRBV12-3/TRBV12-4
CDR3 length: 14

CDR3 DNA: TGCAGCGCTGAGTCCAACCCTGGGTCCGGGGAGCTGTTTTTT
CDR3 protein: CSAESNPGSGELFF
D gene: .
clone size: .
J gene: TRBJ2-2
V gene: TRBV29-1
CDR3 length: 14

CDR3 DNA: TGTGCCAGCTCACCACCGCCCGGGGGGAGTTTTGGAGAGCAGTACTTC
CDR3 protein: CASSPPPGGSFGEQYF
D gene: TRBD2
clone size: many
J gene: TRBJ2-7
V gene: TRBV18
CDR3 length: 16

CDR3 DNA: TGTGCCAGCAGTTTAGGGCAGGAAGGGGAGCAGTACTTC
CDR3 protein: CASSLGQEGEQYF
D gene: .
clone size: .
J gene: TRBJ2-5
V gene: TRBV12-3/TRBV12-4
CDR3 length: 13

CDR3 DNA: TGCAGCGTTGATGAGTACAGGTCGGGTGGCTACACCTTC
CDR3 protein: CSVDEYRSGGYTF
D gene: .
clone size: many
J gene: TRBJ1-2
V gene: TRBV29-1
CDR3 length: 13

CDR3 DNA: TGTGCCAGCAGCTGGACGACGCCCTCCTATGGCTACACCTTC
CDR3 protein: CASSWTTPSYGYTF
D gene: .
clone size: many
J gene: TRBJ1-2
V gene: TRBV5-5
CDR3 length: 14

CDR3 DNA: TGTGCCAGCAGCGTAGACCCGAGTTCCTACGAGCAGTACTTC
CDR3 protein: CASSVDPSSYEQYF
D gene: .
clone size: many
J gene: TRBJ2-7
V gene: TRBV9
CDR3 length: 14

CDR3 DNA: TGTGCCAGCGTCTGGGGGAACCAAGAGACCCAGTACTTC
CDR3 protein: CASVWGNQETQYF
D gene: .
clone size: .
J gene: TRBJ2-5
V gene: TRBV7-2
CDR3 length: 13

CDR3 DNA: TGTGCCTGGAGTCCCCGTCTGGGACAGGGAGAGACCCAGTACTTC
CDR3 protein: CAWSPRLGQGETQYF
D gene: TRBD1
clone size: few
J gene: TRBJ2-5
V gene: TRBV30
CDR3 length: 15

CDR3 DNA: TGCGCCAGCAGCCAAGATTCAGGGACGGAGACCCAGTACTTC
CDR3 protein: CASSQDSGTETQYF
D gene: .
clone size: .
J gene: TRBJ2-5
V gene: TRBV4-3
CDR3 length: 14

CDR3 DNA: TGTGCCAGCAGCGTAGCTCTCGGAAAAGAGACCCAGTACTTC
CDR3 protein: CASSVALGKETQYF
D gene: .
clone size: many
J gene: TRBJ2-5
V gene: TRBV9
CDR3 length: 14

CDR3 DNA: TGCAGCGTCCGATCTGGGGGCCGGCGGCAGTTCTTC
CDR3 protein: CSVRSGGRRQFF
D gene: .
clone size: .
J gene: TRBJ2-1
V gene: TRBV29-1
CDR3 length: 12

CDR3 DNA: TGTGCCAGCAGGGTAGGGACAGGCAGCTCCTACAATGAGCAGTTCTTC
CDR3 protein: CASRVGTGSSYNEQFF
D gene: TRBD1
clone size: many
J gene: TRBJ2-1
V gene: TRBV28
CDR3 length: 16

CDR3 DNA: TGTGCCAGCAGTCACCGCGGGGGGACCTTTCGGACTGAAGCTTTCTTT
CDR3 protein: CASSHRGGTFRTEAFF
D gene: .
clone size: .
J gene: TRBJ1-1
V gene: TRBV6-6
CDR3 length: 16

CDR3 DNA: TGTGCCAGCAGTCGACTAGCGGAGAAACCCTACAATGAGCAGTTCTTC
CDR3 protein: CASSRLAEKPYNEQFF
D gene: TRBD2
clone size: .
J gene: TRBJ2-1
V gene: TRBV12-3/TRBV12-4
CDR3 length: 16

CDR3 DNA: TGTGCCAGCAGCTTAGGGGGGATGGGCCGAGTACTCTATGGCTACACCTTC
CDR3 protein: CASSLGGMGRVLYGYTF
D gene: .
clone size: many
J gene: TRBJ1-2
V gene: TRBV7-2
CDR3 length: 17

CDR3 DNA: TGTGCCAGCAGCTTACAGGGTTCGGGGCTTTATGGCTACACCTTC
CDR3 protein: CASSLQGSGLYGYTF
D gene: .
clone size: .
J gene: TRBJ1-2
V gene: TRBV7-3
CDR3 length: 15

CDR3 DNA: TGTGCCAGCAGTTATGTCTCCCTAAAGGGCACAGATACGCAGTATTTT
CDR3 protein: CASSYVSLKGTDTQYF
D gene: .
clone size: many
J gene: TRBJ2-3
V gene: TRBV6-6
CDR3 length: 16

CDR3 DNA: TGTGTCAGTAGTCTGGGACTAGCGGGGGGTTTCAATGAGCAGTACTTC
CDR3 protein: CVSSLGLAGGFNEQYF
D gene: TRBD2
clone size: once
J gene: TRBJ2-5
V gene: TRBV19
CDR3 length: 16

CDR3 DNA: TGCAGTGCTAAGTGGCAGGGGAGCTACGAGCAGTACTTC
CDR3 protein: CSAKWQGSYEQYF
D gene: .
clone size: .
J gene: TRBJ2-7
V gene: TRBV20-1
CDR3 length: 13

CDR3 DNA: TGCAGTGCTAGGGGCAGTGGAGAGACCCAGTACTTC
CDR3 protein: CSARGSGETQYF
D gene: .
clone size: many
J gene: TRBJ2-5
V gene: TRBV20-1
CDR3 length: 12

CDR3 DNA: TGTGCCAGCTCACTGAAACAGGCTGACTATGGCTACACCTTC
CDR3 protein: CASSLKQADYGYTF
D gene: .
clone size: .
J gene: TRBJ1-2
V gene: TRBV18
CDR3 length: 14

CDR3 DNA: TGCGCCAGCAGCTCGGCTCCGGGAATGATCGGCTACACCTTC
CDR3 protein: CASSSAPGMIGYTF
D gene: .
clone size: .
J gene: TRBJ1-2
V gene: TRBV5-1
CDR3 length: 14

CDR3 DNA: TGTGCCACCAGCAGAGATAAGCGGGGGCAAGAGACCCAGTACTTC
CDR3 protein: CATSRDKRGQETQYF
D gene: TRBD2
clone size: many
J gene: TRBJ2-5
V gene: TRBV15
CDR3 length: 15

CDR3 DNA: TGTGCCAGCAGTTCGGGGGGCGCCGGAACCGGGGAGCTGTTTTTT
CDR3 protein: CASSSGGAGTGELFF
D gene: .
clone size: .
J gene: TRBJ2-2
V gene: TRBV12-3/TRBV12-4
CDR3 length: 15

CDR3 DNA: TGTGCCAGCAGTTACTCAGGGCAGGGTGATAATTCACCCCTCCACTTT
CDR3 protein: CASSYSGQGDNSPLHF
D gene: .
clone size: many
J gene: TRBJ1-6
V gene: TRBV6-6
CDR3 length: 16

CDR3 DNA: TGTGCCAGCAGCTTAAAAGTTGCGGGGGGCCTAGCCAACACTGAAGCTTTCTTT
CDR3 protein: CASSLKVAGGLANTEAFF
D gene: .
clone size: many
J gene: TRBJ1-1
V gene: TRBV7-2
CDR3 length: 18

CDR3 DNA: TGCAGCCCTTCCGTCGGGAACTATGGCTACACCTTC
CDR3 protein: CSPSVGNYGYTF
D gene: .
clone size: .
J gene: TRBJ1-2
V gene: TRBV20-1
CDR3 length: 12

CDR3 DNA: TGTGCCAGCAGTTTAGGGATTGGTACTAGAGGGAGAGCAGATGTGCAGTATTTT
CDR3 protein: CASSLGIGTRGRADVQYF
D gene: .
clone size: once
J gene: TRBJ2-3
V gene: TRBV12-3/TRBV12-4
CDR3 length: 18

CDR3 DNA: TGTGCCGCGAGCAGGGACGAAGAGACCCAGTACTTC
CDR3 protein: CAASRDEETQYF
D gene: .
clone size: few
J gene: TRBJ2-5
V gene: TRBV10-3
CDR3 length: 12

CDR3 DNA: TGCAGTGCTAGAGACCCAACAGGCGGGGTCTACAATGAGCAGTTCTTC
CDR3 protein: CSARDPTGGVYNEQFF
D gene: .
clone size: many
J gene: TRBJ2-1
V gene: TRBV20-1
CDR3 length: 16